This TCR beta chain was identified in a study of CXCR3-negative and CXCR3-positive naive CD8 T cells. Overall study context: Per library, roughly 1.5 +/- 0.3 million reads; roughly 150 million TRB reads overall. General study findings and limits: Surface CD5 was comparable between naive subsets; TCR strength was inferred from TRB CDR3 properties.

Comments on this clonotype: Its matching antigen is unknown.

UMI labels and 5' RACE were used to prepare the TRB cDNA libraries. TCRdb reprocessed the 5' RACE reads and reports one entry per CDR3 protein, with no DNA. In all, the sample yields roughly 29,000 distinct CDR3 sequences. The CDR3 extends over 16 amino acids. The germline gives CDR1 SEHNR, CDR2 FQNEAQ (reference sequence). Each CD8+ T cell subset was sorted in triplicate, approximately 300,000 cells each. The sequenced material came from memory CD8+ T cells from blood. The rearrangement links TRBV7-9 to TRBJ2-7; absent DNA, TCRdb's TRBD1 call cannot be checked. The clonotype was recovered from a human donor in good health. Some clones in this sample may be carry-over from other donors' samples. The CDR3 sequence is CASSRPPGTGFYEQYF. The full variable domain, in which reference TRBV7-9 and TRBJ2-7 provide the parts outside the CDR3, is DTGVSQNPRHKITKRGQNVTFRCDPISEHNRLYWYRQTLGQGPEFLTYFQNEAQLEKSRLLSDRFSAERPKGSFSTLEIQRTEQGDSAMYLCASSRPPGTGFYEQYFGPGTRLTVT.